This T cell receptor beta chain was documented in a study of esophageal squamous cell carcinoma under preoperative chemotherapy. Points from the study as a whole: After paclitaxel-nedaplatin, abundant clones were more likely to contract than amplify. Peripheral T cells showed a significant TCR diversity increase after chemotherapy, unlike tumor-infiltrating lymphocytes.

TCRdb itself ran the PCR reads through MiXCR, one entry per CDR3 protein. The sample lists approximately 30,000 distinct CDR3 sequences; roughly 48% were seen once. This clonotype came up a few times. Its antigen is still unknown. Sample time point: before preoperative PTX-NDP chemotherapy. Patients received paclitaxel-nedaplatin as preoperative chemotherapy before surgery. Germline V gene sequence: CDR1 MNHNS, CDR2 SASEGT. The CDR3 is made up of 15 amino acids. This clonotype originated in a human donor with esophageal squamous cell carcinoma. The donor label of this sample is uncertain. V is TRBV6-1 and J is TRBJ2-5; D not certain. The DNA end is a closer match to TRBJ2-7, so the J assignment may be wrong. Sampling was done from a patient given preoperative chemotherapy. CDR3 protein: CASSEGSAHYYEQYF. CDR3 DNA sequence: TGTGCCAGCAGTGAAGGCAGTGCCCACTACTACGAGCAGTACTTC.